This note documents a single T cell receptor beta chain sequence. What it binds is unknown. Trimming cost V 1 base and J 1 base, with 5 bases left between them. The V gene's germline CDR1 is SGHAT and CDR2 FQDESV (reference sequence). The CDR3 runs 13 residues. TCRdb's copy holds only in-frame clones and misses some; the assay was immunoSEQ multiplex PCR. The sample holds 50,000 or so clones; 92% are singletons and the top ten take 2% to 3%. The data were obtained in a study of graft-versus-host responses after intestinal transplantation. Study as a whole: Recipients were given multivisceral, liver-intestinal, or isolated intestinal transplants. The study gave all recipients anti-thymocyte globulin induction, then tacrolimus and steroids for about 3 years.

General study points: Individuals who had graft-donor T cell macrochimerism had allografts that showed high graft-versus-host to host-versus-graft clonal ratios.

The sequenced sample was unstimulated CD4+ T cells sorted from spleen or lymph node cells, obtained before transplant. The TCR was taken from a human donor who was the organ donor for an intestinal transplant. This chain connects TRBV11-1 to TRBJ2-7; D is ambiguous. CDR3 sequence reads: CASSLVGSYEQYF. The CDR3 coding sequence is TGTGCCAGCAGCTTAGTGGGGTCCTACGAGCAGTACTTC.